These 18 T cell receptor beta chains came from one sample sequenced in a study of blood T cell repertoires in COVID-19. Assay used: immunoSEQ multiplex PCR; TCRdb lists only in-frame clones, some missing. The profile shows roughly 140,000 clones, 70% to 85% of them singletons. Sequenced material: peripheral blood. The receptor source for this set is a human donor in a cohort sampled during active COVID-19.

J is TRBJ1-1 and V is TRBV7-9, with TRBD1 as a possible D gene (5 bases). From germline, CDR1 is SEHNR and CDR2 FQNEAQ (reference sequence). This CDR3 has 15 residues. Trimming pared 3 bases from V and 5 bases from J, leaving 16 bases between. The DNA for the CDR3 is TGTGCCAGCAGCTTTGGGGACTCCGGGCGAACTGAAGCTTTCTTT. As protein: CASSFGDSGRTEAFF.

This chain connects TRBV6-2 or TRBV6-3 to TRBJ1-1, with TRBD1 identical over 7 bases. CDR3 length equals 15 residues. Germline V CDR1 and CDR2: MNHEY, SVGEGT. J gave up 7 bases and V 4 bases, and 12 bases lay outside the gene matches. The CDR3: CASSLTGSGAVEAFF. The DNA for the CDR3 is TGTGCCAGCAGTTTGACAGGGTCCGGAGCGGTTGAAGCTTTCTTT.

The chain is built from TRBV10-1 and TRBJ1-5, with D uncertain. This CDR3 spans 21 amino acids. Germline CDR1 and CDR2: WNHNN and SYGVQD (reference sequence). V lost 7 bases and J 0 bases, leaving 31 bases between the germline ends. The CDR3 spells CASTPPGGGGSEVYSNQPQHF. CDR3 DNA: TGCGCCAGCACCCCACCGGGCGGAGGAGGCTCGGAGGTCTATAGCAATCAGCCCCAGCATTTT.

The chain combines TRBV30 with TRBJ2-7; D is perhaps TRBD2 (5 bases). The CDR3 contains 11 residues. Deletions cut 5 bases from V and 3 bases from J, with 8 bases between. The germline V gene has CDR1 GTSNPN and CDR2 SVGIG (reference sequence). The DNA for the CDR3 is TGTGCCTGGGGCCGGGGCTACGAGCAGTACTTC. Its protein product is CAWGRGYEQYF.

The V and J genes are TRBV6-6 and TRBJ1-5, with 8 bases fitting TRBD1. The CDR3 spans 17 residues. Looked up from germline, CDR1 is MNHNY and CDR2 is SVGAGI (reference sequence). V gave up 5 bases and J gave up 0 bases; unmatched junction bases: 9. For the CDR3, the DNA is TGTGCCAGCAGTCGATACGACAGGGGAGGTAGCAATCAGCCCCAGCATTTT. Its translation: CASSRYDRGGSNQPQHF.

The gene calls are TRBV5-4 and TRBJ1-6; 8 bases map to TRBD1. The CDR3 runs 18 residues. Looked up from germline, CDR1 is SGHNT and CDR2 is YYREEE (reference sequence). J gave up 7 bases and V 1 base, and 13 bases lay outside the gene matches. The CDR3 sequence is CASSLSAPGGASNSPLHF. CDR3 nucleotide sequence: TGTGCCAGCAGCTTGTCTGCCCCAGGGGGCGCATCGAATTCACCCCTCCACTTT.

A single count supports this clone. As DNA, the CDR3 is TGTGCCAGTAGTATAAACAGGGACGACGGAGGTACGCAGTATTTT. Amino acid sequence: CASSINRDDGGTQYF. This rearrangement joins TRBV19 to TRBJ2-3; D might be TRBD1 (6 bases). Germline CDR1 LNHDA, CDR2 SQIVND (reference sequence). Trimming stripped 2 bases from V and 8 bases from J, with 17 bases between. The CDR3 length is 15 residues.

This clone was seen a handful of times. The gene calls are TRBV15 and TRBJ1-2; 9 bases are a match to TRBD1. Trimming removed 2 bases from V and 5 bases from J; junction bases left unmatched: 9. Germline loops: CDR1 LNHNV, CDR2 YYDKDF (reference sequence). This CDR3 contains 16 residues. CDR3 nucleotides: TGTGCCACCAGCAGATATGGTACCGGGACAGGGTATGGCTACACCTTC. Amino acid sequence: CATSRYGTGTGYGYTF.

The CDR3 DNA sequence: TGTGCCAGCATGGACACCTTAAGCTCCTACAATGAGCAGTTCTTC. It translates to CASMDTLSSYNEQFF. The V call is TRBV28, the J call TRBJ2-1; maybe TRBD1 (5 bases). Germline-derived CDR1 and CDR2 are MDHEN and SYDVKM. V was pared by 7 bases and J by 0 bases, with 13 bases between. This CDR3 comprises 15 residues.

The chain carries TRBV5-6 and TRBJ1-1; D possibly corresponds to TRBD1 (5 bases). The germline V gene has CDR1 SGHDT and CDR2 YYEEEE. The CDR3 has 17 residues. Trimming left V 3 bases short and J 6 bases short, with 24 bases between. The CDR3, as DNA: TGTGCCAGCAGCTCAGGAAGGAGGGGCGCGGGTTTCGCTGAAGCTTTCTTT. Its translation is CASSSGRRGAGFAEAFF.

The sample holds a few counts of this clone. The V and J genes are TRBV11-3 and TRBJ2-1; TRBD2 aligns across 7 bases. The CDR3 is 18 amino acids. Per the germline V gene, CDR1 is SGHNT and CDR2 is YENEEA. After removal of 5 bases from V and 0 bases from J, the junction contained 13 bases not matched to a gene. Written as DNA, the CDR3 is TGTGCCAGCAGCATATCGGGGGTAGCGGGTTCCTCCTACAATGAGCAGTTCTTC. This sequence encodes CASSISGVAGSSYNEQFF.

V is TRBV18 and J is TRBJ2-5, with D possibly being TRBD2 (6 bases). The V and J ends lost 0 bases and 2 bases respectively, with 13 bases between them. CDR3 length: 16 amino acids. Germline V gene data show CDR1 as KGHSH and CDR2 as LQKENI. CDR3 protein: CASSPPWRGEQETQYF. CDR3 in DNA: TGTGCCAGCTCACCACCCTGGCGGGGAGAACAAGAGACCCAGTACTTC.

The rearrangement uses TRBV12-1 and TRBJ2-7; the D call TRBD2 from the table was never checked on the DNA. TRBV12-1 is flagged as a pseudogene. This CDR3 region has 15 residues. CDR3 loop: CASSFDRLAEDEQYF. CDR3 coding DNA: TGTGCCAGCAGCTTTGACCGACTAGCGGAGGACGAGCAGTACTTC.

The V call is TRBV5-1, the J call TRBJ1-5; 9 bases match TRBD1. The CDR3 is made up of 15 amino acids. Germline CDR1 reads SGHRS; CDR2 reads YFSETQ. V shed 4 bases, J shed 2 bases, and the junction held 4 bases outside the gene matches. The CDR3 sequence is CASSPDRGGNQPQHF. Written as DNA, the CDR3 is TGCGCCAGCAGCCCGGACAGGGGCGGCAATCAGCCCCAGCATTTT.

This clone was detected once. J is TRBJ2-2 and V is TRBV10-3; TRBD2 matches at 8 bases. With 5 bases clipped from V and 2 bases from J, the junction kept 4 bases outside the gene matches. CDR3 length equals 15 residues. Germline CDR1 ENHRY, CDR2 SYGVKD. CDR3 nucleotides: TGTGCCATCAGTAATAGCGGGGACAACACCGGGGAGCTGTTTTTT. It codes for CAISNSGDNTGELFF.

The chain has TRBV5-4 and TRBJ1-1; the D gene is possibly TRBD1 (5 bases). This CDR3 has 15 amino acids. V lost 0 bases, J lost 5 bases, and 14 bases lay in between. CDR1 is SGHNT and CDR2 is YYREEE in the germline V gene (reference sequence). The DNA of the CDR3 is TGTGCCAGCAGCTTGGGTGGGGCCTGGGGAACTGAAGCTTTCTTT. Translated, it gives CASSLGGAWGTEAFF.

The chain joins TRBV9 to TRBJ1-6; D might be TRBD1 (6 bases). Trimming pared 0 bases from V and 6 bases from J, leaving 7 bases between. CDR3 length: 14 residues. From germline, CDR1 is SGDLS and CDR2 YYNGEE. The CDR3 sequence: CASSVEQGNSPLHF. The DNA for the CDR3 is TGTGCCAGCAGCGTAGAACAGGGTAATTCACCCCTCCACTTT.

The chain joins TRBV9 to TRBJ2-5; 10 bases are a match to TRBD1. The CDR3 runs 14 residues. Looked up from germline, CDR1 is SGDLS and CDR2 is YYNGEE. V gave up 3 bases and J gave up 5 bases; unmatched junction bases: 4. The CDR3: CASSAGQGKETQYF. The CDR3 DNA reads TGTGCCAGCAGCGCGGGACAGGGGAAGGAGACCCAGTACTTC.